The rows below give T cell receptor beta chains drawn from one sample of a study of PD-1 blockade in classical Hodgkin lymphoma. The method was immunoSEQ multiplex PCR; TCRdb's version includes in-frame clones alone and lacks a portion of them. Altogether around 30,000 clones are present, roughly 91% being singletons, with the ten largest covering around 0.21%. The sequenced material came from CD4+ T cells from blood. These receptors came from a human donor with classical Hodgkin lymphoma. The CDR3 runs from the conserved cysteine through the conserved F or W. Each record gives: V gene, D gene, J gene, CDR3 length, clone size, CDR3 protein, CDR3 DNA. The D gene is left open where the match is weak. Where a row states a size, it is once, few, many or the class of an expanded clone; other rows omit it.

TRBV20-1	.	TRBJ1-2	11	.	CSATAVYGYTF	TGCAGTGCTACCGCGGTCTATGGCTACACCTTC
TRBV28	.	TRBJ1-4	15	.	CASSLLGATNEKLFF	TGTGCCAGCAGTTTATTAGGGGCAACTAATGAAAAACTGTTTTTT
TRBV7-9	.	TRBJ2-1	16	.	CASSLESGPPYNEQFF	TGTGCCAGCAGCTTAGAGAGCGGGCCTCCCTACAATGAGCAGTTCTTC
TRBV7-2	TRBD2	TRBJ2-1	17	.	CASSPRWGSGRNDEQFF	TGTGCCAGCAGCCCCCGGTGGGGTAGCGGGAGAAATGATGAGCAGTTCTTC
TRBV28	.	TRBJ1-5	12	.	CASNGGNQPQHF	TGTGCCAGCAACGGGGGTAATCAGCCCCAGCATTTT
TRBV29-1	TRBD1	TRBJ1-1	13	.	CSVRDSSNTEAFF	TGCAGCGTGAGGGACAGTTCGAACACTGAAGCTTTCTTT
TRBV28	.	TRBJ2-2	14	.	CASSLWGNTGELFF	TGTGCCAGCAGTTTATGGGGGAACACCGGGGAGCTGTTTTTT
TRBV30	TRBD1	TRBJ1-1	12	.	CAWSPEGAVAFF	TGTGCCTGGAGCCCCGAGGGGGCGGTAGCTTTCTTT
TRBV28	.	TRBJ1-5	14	.	CASSFSQMDQPQHF	TGTGCCAGCAGTTTTTCTCAAATGGATCAGCCCCAGCATTTT
TRBV5-4	.	TRBJ2-1	14	.	CASSFGSTRDEQFF	TGTGCCAGCAGCTTCGGCTCCACCAGGGATGAGCAGTTCTTC
TRBV9	.	TRBJ1-2	13	.	CASSVDGGHGYTF	TGTGCCAGCAGCGTAGACGGGGGGCATGGCTACACCTTC
TRBV5-8	TRBD1	TRBJ2-1	15	.	CASSNRGGSYNEQFF	TGTGCCAGCAGCAACAGGGGCGGCTCCTACAATGAGCAGTTCTTC
TRBV9	.	TRBJ2-7	14	.	CASSVVPGAYEQYF	TGTGCCAGCAGCGTAGTCCCGGGGGCCTACGAGCAGTACTTC
TRBV11-2	.	TRBJ1-4	14	.	CASSLGQGNEKLFF	TGTGCCAGCAGCTTAGGGCAGGGGAACGAAAAACTGTTTTTT
TRBV9	.	TRBJ1-3	16	.	CASSAFLGVSGNTIYF	TGTGCCAGCAGCGCATTTTTAGGGGTTTCTGGAAACACCATATATTTT
TRBV12-5	.	TRBJ1-2	12	.	CASARAYYGYTF	TGTGCTAGTGCCCGGGCTTACTATGGCTACACCTTC
TRBV10-3	.	TRBJ1-2	14	.	CAISESIANYGYTF	TGTGCCATCAGTGAGTCAATAGCTAACTATGGCTACACCTTC
TRBV4-3	TRBD2	TRBJ2-2	16	.	CASSLGLAGGTGELFF	TGCGCCAGCAGCCTTGGACTAGCGGGAGGGACCGGGGAGCTGTTTTTT
TRBV6-5	TRBD2	TRBJ2-1	16	.	CASSSPSGGSYNEQFF	TGTGCCAGCAGTTCTCCTAGCGGAGGCTCCTACAATGAGCAGTTCTTC
TRBV5-4	.	TRBJ1-1	14	.	CASSLGTTSTEAFF	TGTGCCAGCAGCTTGGGCACAACTTCCACTGAAGCTTTCTTT
TRBV5-4	.	TRBJ2-3	16	.	CASSLSGTPSTDTQYF	TGTGCCAGCAGCTTGAGTGGGACTCCGAGCACAGATACGCAGTATTTT
TRBV12-5	.	TRBJ1-2	14	.	CASGLDLGSYGYTF	TGTGCTAGTGGTTTAGACCTGGGCAGCTATGGCTACACCTTC
TRBV7-2	.	TRBJ2-5	12	.	CASSLFRETQYF	TGTGCCAGCAGCTTATTCCGAGAGACCCAGTACTTC
TRBV4-1	.	TRBJ2-3	17	.	CASSQVPGYSYTDTQYF	TGCGCCAGCAGCCAAGTGCCGGGGTATTCCTACACAGATACGCAGTATTTT
TRBV6-6	.	TRBJ2-1	16	.	CASRTVGGGAYNEQFF	TGTGCCAGCAGGACCGTCGGTGGGGGCGCCTACAATGAGCAGTTCTTC
TRBV7-2	.	TRBJ2-2	17	.	CASSFSTSGRQAGELFF	TGTGCCAGCAGCTTTAGCACATCGGGGAGGCAGGCCGGGGAGCTGTTTTTT
TRBV5-4	TRBD1	TRBJ2-7	15	.	CASSLQQGSTYEQYF	TGTGCCAGCAGCTTGCAACAGGGGAGTACCTACGAGCAGTACTTC
TRBV4-1	TRBD1	TRBJ2-3	18	.	CASSQQETGSRGTDTQYF	TGCGCCAGCAGCCAGCAGGAGACAGGGTCGCGGGGCACAGATACGCAGTATTTT
TRBV10-2	TRBD1	TRBJ1-2	16	once	CASSDPGQGNNYGYTF	TGCGCCAGCAGTGATCCGGGACAGGGGAATAACTATGGCTACACCTTC
TRBV28	.	TRBJ2-1	12	once	CASRVTGREQFF	TGTGCCAGCAGAGTGACAGGTCGTGAGCAGTTCTTC
TRBV7-3	.	TRBJ2-2	15	.	CASSLAGRDTGELFF	TGTGCCAGCAGCTTGGCTGGGCGGGACACCGGGGAGCTGTTTTTT